The sequence of this T cell receptor beta chain was determined in a study of cytomegalovirus exposure and HLA in healthy donors. Study-wide results and caveats: Follow-up analysis later connected one missense variant in DCLRE1C with trimming of TCR beta V- and J-genes. Through in vitro validation, three CMV-associated chains were shown to be specific for CMV antigens. TCR beta chains associated with HLA were, in a later analysis, more clonally expanded than equally common others.

A multiplex PCR was run with 60 Vbeta primers and 13 Jbeta primers. Only in-frame clones appear in the TCRdb table, and some are missing; sequencing was by immunoSEQ multiplex PCR. This table has about 180,000 clones, over 60% appearing once. In regard to this clone: Antigen: not known. The junction and the germline gene differ at one end; a read error may be behind it.

The receptor was derived from a man between 18 and 29 years old in good health and CMV-seronegative. The sample taken for sequencing was PBMCs.

The CDR3 protein is CASSPLQGAVQFF. The CDR3 nucleotides are TGTGCTAGCAGCCCGCTACAGGGGGCAGTGCAGTTCTTC. V is TRBV7-7 and J is TRBJ2-1, with 9 bases aligning to TRBD1. Germline V gene lookup returns CDR1 SSHAT and CDR2 FNYEAQ (reference sequence). The CDR3 runs to 13 residues. Together with reference TRBV7-7 and TRBJ2-1, the CDR3 gives the full variable domain: GAGVSQSPRYKVTKRGQDVTLRCDPISSHATLYWYQQALGQGPEFLTYFNYEAQPDKSGLPSDRFSAERPEGSISTLTIQRTEQRDSAMYRCASSPLQGAVQFFGPGTRLTVL.